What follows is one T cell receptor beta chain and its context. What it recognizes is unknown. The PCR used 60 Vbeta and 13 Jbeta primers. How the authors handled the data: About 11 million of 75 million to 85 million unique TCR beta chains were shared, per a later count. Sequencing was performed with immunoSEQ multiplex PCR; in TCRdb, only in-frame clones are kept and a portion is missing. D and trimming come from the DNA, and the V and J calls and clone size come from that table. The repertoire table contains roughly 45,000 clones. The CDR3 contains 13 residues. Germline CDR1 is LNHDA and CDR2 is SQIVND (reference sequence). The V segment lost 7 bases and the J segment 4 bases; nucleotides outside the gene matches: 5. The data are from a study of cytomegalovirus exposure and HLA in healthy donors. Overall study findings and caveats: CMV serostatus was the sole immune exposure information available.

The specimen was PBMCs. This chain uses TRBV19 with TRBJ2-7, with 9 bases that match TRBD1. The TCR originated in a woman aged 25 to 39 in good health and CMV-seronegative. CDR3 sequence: CASKGQGTYEQYF. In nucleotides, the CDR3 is TGTGCCAGTAAGGGACAGGGCACTTACGAGCAGTACTTC.